Sequencing of this TCR beta chain was carried out in a study of T cell responses to AZD1222 COVID-19 vaccine. The CDR3 has 15 residues. Per the germline V gene, CDR1 is SGHVS and CDR2 is FQNEAQ. The V end lost 1 base, the J end lost 4 bases, and 11 bases lay between the germline ends. A word on this clone: The antigen is undetermined.

Study results and limitations: Clonal diversity was possibly underestimated; the donors were predominantly white British and more often female. Among vaccine-associated CD4 TCRs, coverage spanned spike, with dominance at 160-218 and 743-854.

The assay was immunoSEQ multiplex PCR, and TCRdb's table has in-frame clones only and misses some. The sample lists under 200,000 clones, approximately 90% seen once, with 3.6% in the top ten. Sequencing was performed on peripheral blood, taken 28 days after the second dose of the MenACWY control vaccine. The source is an adult who received the MenACWY meningococcal vaccine as a control. The chain recombines TRBV7-8 with TRBJ1-5; D call uncertain. For the CDR3, the DNA is TGTGCCAGCAGCTTAGGGGAGACGGGGAATCAGCCCCAGCATTTT. Its protein is CASSLGETGNQPQHF.